Listed below are T cell receptor beta chains from one sample, sequenced in a study of T cell responses to AZD1222 COVID-19 vaccine. Repertoires were generated with immunoSEQ multiplex PCR, while TCRdb's copy carries only in-frame clones and drops some. The data show about 120,000 clones, roughly 90% seen once. The sample in question was peripheral blood, obtained on day 0 of AZD1222 vaccination. These TCRs come from an adult in good health. Both conserved end residues are part of each CDR3. A D gene is named only where the DNA matches it firmly. Where a row states a size, it is once, few, many or the class of an expanded clone; other rows omit it.

clone size,V gene,D gene,J gene,CDR3 DNA,CDR3 protein
.,TRBV18,.,TRBJ1-1,TGTGCCAGCTCACCACGATTCTCCCAAAACACTGAAGCTTTCTTT,CASSPRFSQNTEAFF
.,TRBV10-3,.,TRBJ2-3,TGTGCCATCAGGGAAGGGGGAGGGTCAGATACGCAGTATTTT,CAIREGGGSDTQYF
.,TRBV6-4,TRBD1,TRBJ1-2,TGTGCCAGCAGCCCCGGGACAGGGGGTCCCTATGGCTACACCTTC,CASSPGTGGPYGYTF
.,TRBV2,.,TRBJ2-1,TGTGCCAGCTTAGGGCTAGAAGGTGCCAATGAGCAGTTCTTC,CASLGLEGANEQFF
.,TRBV10-3,.,TRBJ1-5,TGTGCCATCAGTGAAGCTGGGGGTCATCAGCCCCAGCATTTT,CAISEAGGHQPQHF
few,TRBV19,TRBD1,TRBJ2-3,TGTGCCAGTAGCGACAGGGGGACAGATACGCAGTATTTT,CASSDRGTDTQYF
.,TRBV20-1,.,TRBJ1-1,TGCAGTGCTAGGGGCAACACTGAAGCTTTCTTT,CSARGNTEAFF
.,TRBV2,TRBD2,TRBJ2-3,TGTGCCGCAGGTATGGCGGGAGGATCTGATACGCAGTATTTT,CAAGMAGGSDTQYF
.,TRBV24-1,.,TRBJ2-1,TGTGCCACCAGTGGGCCGGCGGAGGGGGCCTTCAATGAGCAGTTCTTC,CATSGPAEGAFNEQFF
.,TRBV27,.,TRBJ1-5,TGTGCCAGCAGCCCTGGGGGGGCAGGGCAGCCCCAGCATTTT,CASSPGGAGQPQHF
.,TRBV11-3,.,TRBJ2-7,TGTGCCAGCAGCTTAGACTGGGCAGACGAGCAGTACTTC,CASSLDWADEQYF
.,TRBV5-1,TRBD2,TRBJ2-5,TGCGCCAGCCTACCCATAAAGGCGGGAGGGACCAGGAAGTGGGGGCAAGAGACCCAGTACTTC,CASLPIKAGGTRKWGQETQYF
.,TRBV6-5,.,TRBJ1-4,TGTGCCAGCAGTTACTCGATTGGCAGCGGGGATGAAAAACTGTTTTTT,CASSYSIGSGDEKLFF
once,TRBV5-1,TRBD2,TRBJ2-1,TGCGCCAGCAGCTTTAGCGGGCATGAGCAGTTCTTC,CASSFSGHEQFF
.,TRBV3-1/TRBV3-2,TRBD2,TRBJ2-1,TGTGCCAGCAGCGAATCCGGGACTAGGGATTATGAGCAGTTCTTC,CASSESGTRDYEQFF
.,TRBV2,.,TRBJ1-5,TGTGCCAGCACCCCAGGGGTTCCAAATCAGCCCCAGCATTTT,CASTPGVPNQPQHF
.,TRBV6-1,.,TRBJ2-7,TGTGCCAGCAGTGAAGCAAAGGACAGCCCCTACGAGCAGTACTTC,CASSEAKDSPYEQYF
once,TRBV5-1,.,TRBJ2-1,TGCGCCAGCAGACCTGCCCCGGGACCTGAGTCCTACAATGAGCAGTTCTTC,CASRPAPGPESYNEQFF
.,TRBV15,.,TRBJ2-2,TGTGCCACCAGCAGAGAGGACACTTCGAACACCGGGGAGCTGTTTTTT,CATSREDTSNTGELFF
.,TRBV19,TRBD2,TRBJ2-1,TGTGCCAGTAGTCCCAGACTAGCGGGAGGCCCCACCACCCTTTACAATGAGCAGTTCTTC,CASSPRLAGGPTTLYNEQFF
.,TRBV9,.,TRBJ1-2,TGTGCCAGCAGCGTAGCTAAGGAGGGAGAAAGGTATGGCTACACCTTC,CASSVAKEGERYGYTF
.,TRBV6-4,.,TRBJ2-2,TGTGCCAGCAGTGGGGGGGCTAACACCGGGGAGCTGTTTTTT,CASSGGANTGELFF
few,TRBV6-4,.,TRBJ2-1,TGTGCCAGCAGGAACCTAGTATCCAATGAGCAGTTCTTC,CASRNLVSNEQFF
.,TRBV3-1/TRBV3-2,TRBD2,TRBJ2-1,TGTGCCAGCAGCCAAGATCCAAGCGGGAGTAGCGATGAGCAGTTCTTC,CASSQDPSGSSDEQFF
few,TRBV6-5,.,TRBJ1-5,TGTGCCAGCGCGGACAGTGAGAATCAGCCCCAGCATTTT,CASADSENQPQHF
.,TRBV10-1,.,TRBJ2-1,TGCGCCAGCAGTGACGGCGGAAGCTCCTACAATGAGCAGTTCTTC,CASSDGGSSYNEQFF
once,TRBV30,TRBD1,TRBJ1-2,TGTGCCTGGAGTGTTACAGGGGGTACTTTGACATATGGCTACACCTTC,CAWSVTGGTLTYGYTF
few,TRBV7-9,.,TRBJ2-2,TGTGCCAGCAGCTTAGACAGTTACACCGGGGAGCTGTTTTTT,CASSLDSYTGELFF
.,TRBV9,.,TRBJ2-3,TGTGCCAGCAGCGTAGTGGTGGGATTCACAGATACGCAGTATTTT,CASSVVVGFTDTQYF
.,TRBV4-1,TRBD2,TRBJ2-1,TGCGCCAGCAGCCAAGGTTTGCGGGGGACTTACAATGAGCAGTTCTTC,CASSQGLRGTYNEQFF
.,TRBV5-1,TRBD2,TRBJ2-3,TGCGCCAGCAGCTTTGGACTAGCGGGAGAAAGGTTGTATTTT,CASSFGLAGERLYF
.,TRBV10-2,.,TRBJ1-4,TGCGCCAGCGTGGGGCGGCAGCCTAATGAAAAACTGTTTTTT,CASVGRQPNEKLFF
.,TRBV12-3/TRBV12-4,.,TRBJ2-3,TGTGCCAGCAGTCTCCGAGATACGCAGTATTTT,CASSLRDTQYF
.,TRBV7-9,.,TRBJ2-1,TGTGCCAGCAGCTCCGACTGGGGTAGCTATGAGCAGTTCTTC,CASSSDWGSYEQFF
once,TRBV27,TRBD1,TRBJ1-1,TGTGCCAGCAGGGAGGTCAGGGGGATGAACACTGAAGCTTTCTTT,CASREVRGMNTEAFF
.,TRBV11-2,.,TRBJ2-5,TGTGCCAGCACCCCAGAAGGCGGGACCCAGTACTTC,CASTPEGGTQYF
.,TRBV6-1,.,TRBJ2-5,TGTGCCAGCAGTGAATGGACACCCGGACGGACCCAGTACTTC,CASSEWTPGRTQYF
.,TRBV4-1,.,TRBJ1-5,TGCGCCAGCAGCCAAGACCGGAGCACGGGCAATCAGCCCCAGCATTTT,CASSQDRSTGNQPQHF
.,TRBV2,TRBD1,TRBJ2-2,TGTGCCAGCAACGACAGGGGGAACACCGGGGAGCTGTTTTTT,CASNDRGNTGELFF
.,TRBV18,TRBD2,TRBJ2-3,TGTGCCAGCTCACCACCGGTTTCATTCTCGCCAGGTGGTAGCGGGGATAGCACAGATACGCAGTATTTT,CASSPPVSFSPGGSGDSTDTQYF
.,TRBV9,TRBD1,TRBJ1-1,TGTGCCAGCAGCGTAGCCCCAGGGGACAGGATGAACACTGAAGCTTTCTTT,CASSVAPGDRMNTEAFF
.,TRBV6-5,TRBD1,TRBJ2-1,TGTGCCAGCAGGTTCAGGGGGCACCGGTTTGATGAGCAGTTCTTC,CASRFRGHRFDEQFF
.,TRBV2,.,TRBJ1-1,TGTGCCAGCAGTGTGGTACAGCCTCAAGCTTTCTTT,CASSVVQPQAFF
.,TRBV7-2,TRBD2,TRBJ2-1,TGTGCCAGCAGCTTGACGGGACTAGCGGCCTCCTACAATGAGCAGTTCTTC,CASSLTGLAASYNEQFF
.,TRBV2,.,TRBJ1-3,TGTGCCAGCAGTGAAACCCCCTATACCACCATATATTTT,CASSETPYTTIYF
.,TRBV6-1,.,TRBJ1-4,TGTGCCAGCAGTGATTTACAGGGAACTAATGAAAAACTGTTTTTT,CASSDLQGTNEKLFF
once,TRBV4-3,.,TRBJ2-1,TGCGCCAGCGAACAAAGCGGCGGTAGTATCGATGAGCAGTTCTTC,CASEQSGGSIDEQFF
.,TRBV5-4,TRBD1,TRBJ2-2,TGTGCCAGCAGCTGGGCCGGGACAGGGGGCAACACCGGGGAGCTGTTTTTT,CASSWAGTGGNTGELFF
.,TRBV2,TRBD1,TRBJ1-4,TGTGCCAGTTCCGGGACAGGGGGTGCTAATGAAAAACTGTTTTTT,CASSGTGGANEKLFF
.,TRBV6-5,.,TRBJ2-7,TGTGCCAGCAGTTACGGCGGAACTTACGAGCAGTACTTC,CASSYGGTYEQYF
.,TRBV29-1,TRBD1,TRBJ1-1,TGCAGCGCCCGGGACAGCCTTGAAGCTTTCTTT,CSARDSLEAFF
few,TRBV10-3,.,TRBJ1-1,TGTGCCATCAGTGATCTCTCGGGGGAGAACACTGAAGCTTTCTTT,CAISDLSGENTEAFF
.,TRBV3-1/TRBV3-2,.,TRBJ2-1,TGTGCCAGCAGCCTCAGACTCGACTGGCAGGAGATTGCCAATGAGCAGTTCTTC,CASSLRLDWQEIANEQFF
.,TRBV5-6,.,TRBJ1-1,TGTGCCAGCAGCTTGGCCTCAGGTTTTGAAGCTTTCTTT,CASSLASGFEAFF
.,TRBV3-1/TRBV3-2,.,TRBJ2-1,TGTGCCAGCAGCCAAGATGGTGCGAGGGGACCCTACAATGAGCAGTTCTTC,CASSQDGARGPYNEQFF